This T cell receptor beta chain emerged from a study of blood T cell repertoires in COVID-19. At the level of the study: Material from acute and convalescent COVID-19 was sourced from the United States, Italy and Spain. PBMCs, B-cell-depleted T cells, or T cells were the source of the cDNA or gDNA that made up the material.

The length of the CDR3 is 14 residues. The germline V gene encodes CDR1 LGHDT and CDR2 YNNKEL (reference sequence). V shed 1 base and J 8 bases; nucleotides not matched to a gene: 6. Authors' data handling: Counts of nucleated cells, estimated from reference gene primer amplification, were obtained. The table came from immunoSEQ multiplex PCR; TCRdb's copy has only in-frame clones and leaves some out. The V and J calls and clone size are taken from that table; D and trimming were inferred from the DNA. The table records 95,000 to 150,000 clones, about 90% of them present only once. The sequence was collected from a woman between 65 and 79 years old with acute or convalescent COVID-19. Sequenced input: peripheral blood. V and J are TRBV3-1 (or the pseudogene TRBV3-2) and TRBJ1-2; 8 positions match TRBD1. The CDR3 loop reads CASSQVQGAGGYTF. The CDR3 region has the DNA TGTGCCAGCAGCCAAGTTCAGGGGGCGGGCGGCTACACCTTC.